Only a few counts were recorded for the clone carrying this T cell receptor beta chain. CDR1 and CDR2 (germline): LNHDA, SQIVND (reference sequence). V lost 6 bases, J lost 5 bases, and 10 bases stayed unmatched. The CDR3 has 17 amino acids. Using its own MiXCR run on the reads, TCRdb lists one record per CDR3 protein. Here the sample spans under 150,000 distinct CDR3 sequences, 8% to 9% being singletons. This entry is derived from a study of T cell repertoires in cytomegalovirus infection. The chain recombines TRBV19 with TRBJ2-1; 13 bases are shared with TRBD2. Sequenced input: PBMCs. The receptor was derived from a human donor in good health (CMV status not recorded). Some clones in this sample may be carry-over from other donors' samples. The CDR3 spells CASRRLAGGFLNNEQFF. DNA for the CDR3: TGTGCCAGTAGACGACTAGCGGGGGGTTTTCTGAACAATGAGCAGTTCTTC.